This TCR beta chain was sequenced in a study of blood T cell repertoires in COVID-19. Study at large: PBMCs, B-cell-depleted T cells, or T cells were the source of the cDNA or gDNA that made up the material.

Original methodology: How many nucleated cells were present was estimated from reference gene primer amplification. Only in-frame clones appear in the TCRdb table, and some are missing; sequencing was by immunoSEQ multiplex PCR. V and J calls and clone size come straight from that table; D and trimming were deduced from the DNA. The data contain about 180,000 clones, roughly 90% of them singletons. Germline V lookup: CDR1 LGHNA, CDR2 YSLEER. V was cut by 4 bases and J by 2 bases, with 8 bases left in between. CDR3 length equals 14 residues. Sequencing was done on a sample of peripheral blood. V usage is TRBV4-3 and J usage is TRBJ2-2; unclear D gene. The source is a man aged 65 to 79 with active or convalescent COVID-19. The CDR3 coding sequence is TGCGCCAGCAGCCGACACAGCAACACCGGGGAGCTGTTTTTT. This gives the protein CASSRHSNTGELFF.